This T cell receptor (beta chain) was observed in a study of beta chain features in type 1 diabetes. At the level of the study: The patients were much like the healthy donors in age, gender and cell yields.

This clone came up a few times. The authors sorted CD4+ naive, central memory, regulatory and stem cell-like memory cells via CD45RO/CCR7/CD25/CD127/CD95/CD27. Investigators reverse transcribed all isolated RNA, so they sequenced expressed TCRB transcripts. Measured with immunoSEQ multiplex PCR; TCRdb has only the in-frame clones, and not every one. The sample consists of around 340,000 clones, 6.5% to 10% of them appearing once. The TCR comes from a woman younger than 30 in good health. The sample comprised central memory CD4+ T cells from blood.

For the CDR3, the DNA is TGTGCCAGCAGTCCGGGGAGCACGAGCGCTGAAAAACTGTTTTTT. Amino acids: CASSPGSTSAEKLFF. V and J are TRBV28 and TRBJ1-4; D gene ambiguous. The V end was cut by 5 bases, the J end by 7 bases, with 17 bases between. Germline V gives CDR1 MDHEN, CDR2 SYDVKM. The CDR3 consists of 15 residues.